These 3 T cell receptor beta chains came from one sample sequenced in a study of OX40 agonist ivuxolimab in advanced cancers. Sequencing was performed with immunoSEQ multiplex PCR; in TCRdb, only in-frame clones are kept and a portion is missing. Of over 60,000 clones listed, approximately 91% are singletons. The sample here was CD4+ or CD8+ T cells sorted from blood, taken in a trial of the OX40 agonist ivuxolimab. Source of these receptors: an adult with an advanced solid tumor such as melanoma, head and neck, liver or kidney cancer.

V and J are TRBV7-9 and TRBJ2-3, with TRBD2 matching over 10 bases. The CDR3 length is 16 residues. The V gene end was trimmed by 1 base and the J gene end by 2 bases; junction bases not matched to a gene: 3. CDR1 and CDR2 from the germline V gene are SEHNR and FQNEAQ (reference sequence). CDR3 sequence reads: CASSLGTSGYTDTQYF. For the CDR3, the DNA is TGTGCCAGCAGCTTAGGGACTAGCGGCTACACAGATACGCAGTATTTT. Full variable domain (missing parts from reference TRBV7-9 and TRBJ2-3): DTGVSQNPRHKITKRGQNVTFRCDPISEHNRLYWYRQTLGQGPEFLTYFQNEAQLEKSRLLSDRFSAERPKGSFSTLEIQRTEQGDSAMYLCASSLGTSGYTDTQYFGPGTRLTVL.

This chain links TRBV18 with TRBJ2-5; D unresolved. CDR3 length equals 12 residues. Per the germline V gene, CDR1 is KGHSH and CDR2 is LQKENI. Between the trimmed V and J ends, which lost 3 bases and 5 bases, there was a span of 7 bases. CDR3 sequence reads: CASSPIQETQYF. The CDR3 DNA is TGTGCCAGCTCACCCATTCAGGAGACCCAGTACTTC.

The chain is built from TRBV27 and TRBJ1-5; possibly TRBD1 for D (6 bases). V gave up 5 bases and J gave up 2 bases, with 10 bases separating them. Germline V CDR1 and CDR2: MNHEY, SMNVEV (reference sequence). This CDR3 has 14 amino acids. The CDR3 sequence: CASSPQGGNQPQHF. CDR3 sequence (DNA): TGTGCCAGCAGTCCACAGGGCGGCAATCAGCCCCAGCATTTT.